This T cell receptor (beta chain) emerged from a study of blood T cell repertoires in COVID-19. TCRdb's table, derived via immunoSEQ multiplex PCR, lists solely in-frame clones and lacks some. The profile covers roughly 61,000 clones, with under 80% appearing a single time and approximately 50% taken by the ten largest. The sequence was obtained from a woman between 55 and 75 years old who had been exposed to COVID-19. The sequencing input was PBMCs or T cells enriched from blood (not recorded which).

The CDR3 region is CASSYSRIGTSGRANEQFF. DNA of the CDR3: TGTGCCAGCAGTTACTCCAGGATCGGGACTAGCGGGAGGGCCAATGAGCAGTTCTTC. The chain is built from TRBV6-2 or TRBV6-3 and TRBJ2-1, with 16 bases that match TRBD2. The germline V gene has CDR1 MNHEY and CDR2 SVGEGT. The CDR3 has 19 residues. V gave up 0 bases and J gave up 6 bases; unmatched junction bases: 8.